Listed here are 15 T cell receptor beta chains from one sample, sequenced in a study of blood T cells in healthy people across ages (dated by TCRdb to between 2014 and 2017). Receptor libraries were prepared by 5' RACE. This sample was sequenced with an Illumina HiSeq 2500. A second PCR of roughly 7 to 11 cycles was performed with a sample-barcoded 5' primer and a J-beta primer mix. The public reads were reprocessed in TCRdb via fastp at Q25 and MiXCR, keeping in-frame beta chains. Each entry merges the rows of one CDR3 protein and shows their most common DNA and genes. The sample records some 760,000 distinct CDR3 sequences, approximately 25% of which are singletons. Of the sample, 9.4% is held by the ten largest clones. These sequences were also reported in another study, on T cells of mothers and their children.

Material for sequencing was blood. All receptors derive from a boy aged 5 to 17 in good health.

The chain links TRBV29-1 to TRBJ2-4, with a tentative D call TRBD1 (5 bases). The CDR3 totals 13 residues. Trimming cost V 5 bases and J 1 base, with 9 bases left between them. Germline V gives CDR1 SQVTM, CDR2 ANQGSEA. CDR3 nucleotide sequence: TGCAGCGTTCAGGGTTTCGCCAAAAACATTCAGTACTTC. The encoded protein is CSVQGFAKNIQYF.

This clonotype was found a few times. The rearrangement joins TRBV9 to TRBJ2-1; tentatively, D is TRBD1 or TRBD2 (5 bases each). There are 19 residues in the CDR3. Trimming left V 4 bases short and J 0 bases short, with 23 bases between. Germline values: CDR1 SGDLS, CDR2 YYNGEE. CDR3 coding DNA: TGTGCCAGCAGCCACACCCTCAAAGAGGGGTTTGGCTCCTACAATGAGCAGTTCTTC. Protein sequence: CASSHTLKEGFGSYNEQFF. Filled out from reference TRBV9 and TRBJ2-1, the complete variable domain reads DSGVTQTPKHLITATGQRVTLRCSPRSGDLSVYWYQQSLDQGLQFLIQYYNGEERAKGNILERFSAQQFPDLHSELNLSSLELGDSALYFCASSHTLKEGFGSYNEQFFGPGTRLTVL.

The rearrangement joins TRBV28 to TRBJ2-5, with D possibly called TRBD1 or TRBD2 (5 bases each). CDR1 MDHEN and CDR2 SYDVKM come from the germline V gene. This CDR3 region has 15 residues. V lost 5 bases and J lost 2, with 15 bases in between. CDR3 bases: TGTGCCAGCAGTATGGTGGGGGTCACTCAAGAGACCCAGTACTTC. Encoded protein: CASSMVGVTQETQYF.

The genes are TRBV4-1 and TRBJ2-3; D is possibly TRBD1 or TRBD2 (5 bases each). The germline CDR1 and CDR2 sequences are MGHRA and YSYEKL. The CDR3 length is 14 residues. Trimming left V 4 bases short and J 2 bases short, with 10 bases between. This chain's CDR3 is CASSPGTDTDTQYF. The CDR3 DNA follows: TGCGCCAGCAGCCCAGGGACGGACACAGATACGCAGTATTTT.

The chain recombines TRBV7-2 with TRBJ2-7; D is unresolved. The CDR3 has 12 amino acids. In germline, CDR1 is SGHTA, CDR2 FQGNSA. V was clipped by 3 bases and J by 9 bases, with 12 bases between them. CDR3 in DNA: TGTGCCAGCAGCTTTGAGATTAATGGGCAGTACTTC. Its protein product is CASSFEINGQYF. Supplemented by reference TRBV7-2 and TRBJ2-7, the full variable domain reads GAGVSQSPSNKVTEKGKDVELRCDPISGHTALYWYRQSLGQGLEFLIYFQGNSAPDKSGLPSDRFSAERTGGSVSTLTIQRTQQEDSAVYLCASSFEINGQYFGPGTRLTVT.

This clonotype turned up a few times. The rearrangement links TRBV7-9 to TRBJ2-7; D is ambiguous. The CDR3 runs to 13 residues. CDR1 and CDR2 from the germline V gene are SEHNR and FQNEAQ (reference sequence). V lost 6 bases to trimming and J lost 0 bases, with 9 bases between them. The CDR3 loop is CASRGLNSYEQYF. The CDR3, as DNA: TGTGCCAGCAGGGGTTTGAACTCCTACGAGCAGTACTTC.

In its sample, this clonotype was seen a few times. The chain uses TRBV28 and TRBJ2-5; 12 bases agree with TRBD2. CDR3 length equals 16 residues. Germline V gene data show CDR1 as MDHEN and CDR2 as SYDVKM. With 3 bases clipped from V and 5 bases from J, the junction kept 7 bases outside the gene matches. The CDR3 spells CASSFIGLAGRETQYF. CDR3 DNA sequence: TGTGCCAGCAGTTTCATAGGACTAGCGGGAAGGGAGACCCAGTACTTC. Combining the CDR3 with reference TRBV28 and TRBJ2-5 gives the whole variable domain DVKVTQSSRYLVKRTGEKVFLECVQDMDHENMFWYRQDPGLGLRLIYFSYDVKMKEKGDIPEGYSVSREKKERFSLILESASTNQTSMYLCASSFIGLAGRETQYFGPGTRLLVL.

The chain links TRBV2 to TRBJ2-5, with 9 positions matching TRBD1. In germline, CDR1 is SNHLY, CDR2 FYNNEI. Trimming cost V 6 bases and J 3 bases; bases outside gene matches: 5. The CDR3 loop spans 14 amino acids. The CDR3 protein is CASRERTGEETQYF. CDR3 coding DNA: TGTGCCAGCAGGGAAAGGACAGGGGAAGAGACCCAGTACTTC.

The chain links TRBV10-3 to TRBJ2-3; possibly TRBD2 for D (6 bases). Germline V lookup: CDR1 ENHRY, CDR2 SYGVKD. The CDR3 covers 16 residues. V lost 2 bases to trimming and J lost 5 bases, with 17 bases between them. CDR3 DNA sequence: TGTGCCATCAGTGAGCCGGGACTTGGACATGGAGATACGCAGTATTTT. This translates into CAISEPGLGHGDTQYF.

The table lists this clonotype with a few counts. The chain is built from TRBV7-2 and TRBJ2-2, with 7 bases lining up with TRBD1. This CDR3 contains 17 residues. Germline-derived CDR1 and CDR2 are SGHTA and FQGNSA. The trim removed 0 bases at V and 2 bases at J, leaving 6 bases unmatched. The CDR3 coding sequence is TGTGCCAGCAGCTTAGCCTTCGGGACAGAAAACACCGGGGAGCTGTTTTTT. Translating it yields CASSLAFGTENTGELFF.

The rearrangement uses TRBV2 and TRBJ2-5, with TRBD2 matching 11 bases. The closer fit of TRBJ2-1 to the DNA end suggests the J call may be wrong. Germline CDR1 reads SNHLY; CDR2 reads FYNNEI. CDR3 length: 16 residues. This CDR3 is CASSKISGGGYNEQFF. The CDR3 nucleotides are TGTGCCAGCAGTAAAATTAGCGGGGGGGGCTACAATGAGCAGTTCTTC.

The genes are TRBV6-7 and TRBJ1-1; TRBD1 is a possible D gene (5 bases). TRBV6-7 is sorted into the ORF group, with uncertain function. This CDR3 is 15 amino acids long. V lost 2 bases and J 4 bases, leaving 14 bases between the germline ends. The CDR3 nucleotides read TGTGCCAGCAGTTACGGGGCAGCCTGGGGCACTGAAGCTTTCTTT. Protein: CASSYGAAWGTEAFF.

This clonotype was seen only a few times. Germline and junction disagree at one end, which may indicate a read error. The chain uses TRBV9 and TRBJ2-3; tentative D call: TRBD2 (6 bases). The germline V gene encodes CDR1 SGDLS and CDR2 YYNGEE. The CDR3 runs 15 residues. This CDR3 reads CANSVEGLPTDTQYF. The DNA for the CDR3 is TGTGCCAACAGCGTGGAGGGGTTACCCACAGATACGCAGTATTTT. Together with reference TRBV9 and TRBJ2-3, the CDR3 gives the full variable domain: DSGVTQTPKHLITATGQRVTLRCSPRSGDLSVYWYQQSLDQGLQFLIQYYNGEERAKGNILERFSAQQFPDLHSELNLSSLELGDSALYFCANSVEGLPTDTQYFGPGTRLTVL.

The chain recombines TRBV15 with TRBJ2-3; D unclear. V was pared by 5 bases and J by 4 bases, with 13 bases between. This CDR3 region has 14 residues. Germline-derived CDR1 and CDR2 are LNHNV and YYDKDF (reference sequence). The DNA of the CDR3 is TGTGCCACCAGCCGAAACCTTGAATCAGATACGCAGTATTTT. Protein: CATSRNLESDTQYF.

This clonotype has a handful of counts. The rearrangement links TRBV4-3 to TRBJ2-5; D may be TRBD2 (6 bases). V lost 3 bases and J lost 0, with 14 bases in between. The CDR3 length is 16 residues. The germline CDR1 and CDR2 sequences are LGHNA and YSLEER. The CDR3 DNA sequence: TGCGCCAGCAGCCATCGCCGGGACTCGTACCAAGAGACCCAGTACTTC. Translating gives CASSHRRDSYQETQYF.